The 22 T cell receptor beta chains below come from one sample, sequenced in a study of cytomegalovirus exposure and HLA in healthy donors. PCR was performed using 60 Vbeta and 13 Jbeta primers. TCRdb's copy holds only in-frame clones and misses some; the assay was immunoSEQ multiplex PCR. The sample has over 150,000 clones, roughly 84% seen once. Sequencing was carried out using PBMCs. The receptor source for this set is a boy between 2 and 10 years old in good health and CMV-seronegative.

The CDR3 sequence is CASIYGRGCTDTQYF. CDR3 in DNA: TGTGCCAGCATCTACGGGAGGGGGTGCACAGATACGCAGTATTTT. The chain combines TRBV21-1 with TRBJ2-3; TRBD2 is the table's D call, not checked against the DNA. TRBV21-1 is assigned pseudogene status. CDR3 length: 15 amino acids.

This clone was seen more than once but under ten times. This chain joins TRBV6-5 and TRBJ1-5, with 7 bases identical to TRBD1. Germline V lookup: CDR1 MNHEY, CDR2 SVGAGI. V dropped 6 bases and J dropped 9; count of bases not matched to a gene: 14. The CDR3 consists of 15 residues. CDR3 nucleotides: TGTGCCAGCAGCCCAACCGGGACAGTGCTTTTGCCCCAGCATTTT. This sequence encodes CASSPTGTVLLPQHF.

The genes are TRBV28 and TRBJ1-1; 9 bases line up with TRBD1. The CDR3 sequence is 15 residues long. Germline CDR1 MDHEN, CDR2 SYDVKM. V trimming: 6 bases; J trimming: 4 bases; junction bases outside the gene matches: 9. The CDR3 loop reads CASRLQGALGTEAFF. DNA of the CDR3: TGTGCCAGCAGGCTACAGGGGGCTTTGGGCACTGAAGCTTTCTTT.

The chain combines TRBV5-6 with TRBJ2-5, with a possible D match to TRBD2 (7 bases). The end of the DNA is better explained by TRBJ2-7, so the J call may be wrong. Germline V gene lookup returns CDR1 SGHDT and CDR2 YYEEEE. CDR3 length: 15 residues. CDR3 residues: CASSLEGEGSYEQYF. Written as DNA, the CDR3 is TGTGCCAGCAGCCTGGAGGGGGAGGGGTCCTACGAGCAGTACTTC.

This clone has a single count. The chain has TRBV5-1 and TRBJ2-3, with 9 bases that match TRBD2. This CDR3 contains 16 residues. Germline CDR1 reads SGHRS; CDR2 reads YFSETQ. V was pared by 0 bases and J by 4 bases, with 6 bases of the junction left unmatched. The CDR3 spells CASSLAVAGDPDTQYF. The CDR3 DNA sequence: TGCGCCAGCAGCTTGGCAGTAGCGGGAGACCCAGATACGCAGTATTTT.

This chain connects TRBV2 to TRBJ2-7, with D perhaps TRBD2 (6 bases). This CDR3 is built from 13 residues. Trimming cost V 6 bases and J 0 bases, with 9 bases left between them. Per the germline V gene, CDR1 is SNHLY and CDR2 is FYNNEI. As DNA, the CDR3 is TGTGCCAGCAGCGGGGAGGTCTCCTACGAGCAGTACTTC. Amino acids: CASSGEVSYEQYF.

The V and J genes are TRBV7-9 and TRBJ2-7, with TRBD2 matching 13 bases. The ends lost 2 bases at V and 7 bases at J; junction bases unmatched: 8. CDR3 size: 16 residues. Looked up from germline, CDR1 is SEHNR and CDR2 is FQNEAQ (reference sequence). The CDR3 reads CASSLLLAGGPGEQYF. The CDR3 nucleotides are TGTGCCAGCAGCTTATTACTAGCGGGAGGGCCAGGTGAGCAGTACTTC.

The chain joins TRBV11-2 to TRBJ1-5; 8 bases are shared with TRBD1. Germline lookup yields CDR1 SGHAT and CDR2 FQNNGV. CDR3 length: 14 residues. Unmatched junction bases numbered 5, after V lost 7 bases and J lost 3 bases. The CDR3 is CASTPGGYNQPQHF. The CDR3 nucleotides are TGTGCCAGCACCCCAGGGGGCTACAATCAGCCCCAGCATTTT.

The CDR3, as DNA: TGTGCCAGCACTCGGGGTCCCCTCATAGTGGAGCAGTACTTC. Protein sequence: CASTRGPLIVEQYF. The chain uses TRBV28 and TRBJ2-7; maybe TRBD2 (5 bases). This CDR3 has 14 amino acids. Trimming left V 7 bases short and J 7 bases short, with 20 bases between. Germline CDR1 is MDHEN and CDR2 is SYDVKM.

The chain carries TRBV29-1 and TRBJ1-2; the D is unclear. With 5 bases removed from V and 6 bases from J, the gap between germline ends came to 10 bases. From germline, CDR1 is SQVTM and CDR2 ANQGSEA. This CDR3 spans 11 amino acids. CDR3 sequence (DNA): TGCAGCGTTCGGAGCGAGGATGGCTACACCTTC. Its translation is CSVRSEDGYTF. Full variable domain (outside the CDR3, taken from reference TRBV29-1 and TRBJ1-2): SAVISQKPSRDICQRGTSLTIQCQVDSQVTMMFWYRQQPGQSLTLIATANQGSEATYESGFVIDKFPISRPNLTFSTLTVSNMSPEDSSIYLCSVRSEDGYTFGSGTRLTVV.

The V and J genes are TRBV25-1 and TRBJ1-2; tentatively, D is TRBD1 (5 bases). Trimming stripped 1 base from V and 4 bases from J, with 13 bases between. The V gene's germline CDR1 is MGHDK and CDR2 SYGVNS. The CDR3 has 15 residues. CDR3 bases: TGTGCCAGCAGTGAATTGGAGGGGCGTTCCTATGGCTACACCTTC. Encoded protein: CASSELEGRSYGYTF.

This chain links TRBV5-1 with TRBJ1-5; TRBD1 matches 7 bases. CDR1 is SGHRS, CDR2 YFSETQ, per germline. The CDR3 contains 13 residues. V gave up 5 bases and J gave up 5 bases; unmatched junction bases: 4. The CDR3 bases are TGCGCCAGCAGTCAAACAGGGGATCAGCCCCAGCATTTT. Amino acid sequence: CASSQTGDQPQHF.

The rearrangement uses TRBV28 and TRBJ1-1, with D possibly TRBD1 on 6 matching bases. This CDR3 is built from 16 residues. Germline-derived CDR1 and CDR2 are MDHEN and SYDVKM. V was shortened by 5 bases and J by 1 base, with 17 bases between the two germline ends. DNA of the CDR3: TGTGCCAGCAGTCCTCAACAGGGTAAGGCGAACACTGAAGCTTTCTTT. Encoded protein: CASSPQQGKANTEAFF.

V is TRBV10-3 and J is TRBJ2-2; 14 positions agree with TRBD2. The germline CDR1 and CDR2 sequences are ENHRY and SYGVKD. The junction had 1 base not matched to a gene; V was cut back by 6 bases and J by 4 bases. The CDR3 covers 15 residues. The CDR3 DNA follows: TGTGCCATCAGCGGACTAGCGGGGGGCACCGGGGAGCTGTTTTTT. Its protein is CAISGLAGGTGELFF.

The chain has TRBV5-1 and TRBJ1-1, with 9 positions matching TRBD1. The CDR3 contains 15 residues. Looked up from germline, CDR1 is SGHRS and CDR2 is YFSETQ. The V segment lost 3 bases and the J segment 3 bases; nucleotides outside the gene matches: 6. The chain's CDR3 is CASSWGQGWDTEAFF. Written as DNA, the CDR3 is TGCGCCAGCAGCTGGGGACAGGGCTGGGACACTGAAGCTTTCTTT.

The CDR3 spells CSARDLGEQFF. CDR3 DNA: TGCAGTGCTAGAGATCTCGGTGAGCAGTTCTTC. The chain couples TRBV20-1 to TRBJ2-1; D not resolved. With 0 bases removed from V and 9 bases from J, the gap between germline ends came to 6 bases. Germline lookup yields CDR1 DFQATT and CDR2 SNEGSKA (reference sequence). The CDR3 has 11 amino acids.

CDR3 coding DNA: TGTGCCAGCGTGGGACAGGTTAGCACAGATACGCAGTATTTT. Translation: CASVGQVSTDTQYF. The genes are TRBV9 and TRBJ2-3; 8 nucleotides agree with TRBD1. The V segment lost 7 bases and the J segment 0 bases; nucleotides outside the gene matches: 4. CDR1 and CDR2 (germline): SGDLS, YYNGEE. The CDR3 runs to 14 residues.

This chain links TRBV27 with TRBJ2-1, with 8 bases aligning to TRBD1. The CDR3 covers 16 residues. Trimming at V came to 8 bases and at J to 7 bases, leaving 16 bases not matched to a gene. CDR1 and CDR2 (germline): MNHEY, SMNVEV (reference sequence). The CDR3 loop is CASGDGGQGKINEQFF. The CDR3 DNA reads as TGTGCCAGCGGGGACGGAGGACAGGGTAAAATAAATGAGCAGTTCTTC.

The V call is TRBV4-2, the J call TRBJ2-5; 14 nucleotides match TRBD2. The J call is uncertain, as TRBJ2-7 better fits the DNA end. This CDR3 region has 19 residues. Germline lookup yields CDR1 LGHNA and CDR2 YNFKEQ. In DNA, the CDR3 is TGTGCCAGCAGCCGAAAGCTTTCCGGGACTAGCGGGAGCTCCTACGAGCAGTACTTC. This gives the protein CASSRKLSGTSGSSYEQYF.

This sequence joins TRBV4-2 and TRBJ1-2; possible D gene TRBD1, 6 bases. Trimming removed 3 bases from V and 6 bases from J, with 17 bases in between. Germline V gene sequence: CDR1 LGHNA, CDR2 YNFKEQ. The CDR3 loop spans 15 amino acids. CDR3 amino acids: CASSHLGGGDDGYTF. For the CDR3, the DNA is TGTGCCAGCAGCCACCTAGGGGGGGGCGACGATGGCTACACCTTC.

The gene calls are TRBV7-2 and TRBJ2-5; D is perhaps TRBD1 (6 bases). The CDR3 is 16 amino acids. Germline V CDR1 and CDR2: SGHTA, FQGNSA. The V and J ends lost 5 bases and 5 bases respectively, with 21 bases between them. The CDR3 coding sequence is TGTGCCAGCAGCCCCCACAGGGCGCGTACAGGCGAGACCCAGTACTTC. Its translation is CASSPHRARTGETQYF.

The J gene is TRBJ2-1, the V gene TRBV28; the D gene is possibly TRBD1 (5 bases). CDR3 size: 17 residues. Germline V lookup: CDR1 MDHEN, CDR2 SYDVKM. V was clipped by 6 bases and J by 1 base, with 19 bases between them. The CDR3 nucleotides are TGTGCCAGCAGGCCCCATGTCAGGGTGGGTTCCTACAATGAGCAGTTCTTC. This sequence encodes CASRPHVRVGSYNEQFF.